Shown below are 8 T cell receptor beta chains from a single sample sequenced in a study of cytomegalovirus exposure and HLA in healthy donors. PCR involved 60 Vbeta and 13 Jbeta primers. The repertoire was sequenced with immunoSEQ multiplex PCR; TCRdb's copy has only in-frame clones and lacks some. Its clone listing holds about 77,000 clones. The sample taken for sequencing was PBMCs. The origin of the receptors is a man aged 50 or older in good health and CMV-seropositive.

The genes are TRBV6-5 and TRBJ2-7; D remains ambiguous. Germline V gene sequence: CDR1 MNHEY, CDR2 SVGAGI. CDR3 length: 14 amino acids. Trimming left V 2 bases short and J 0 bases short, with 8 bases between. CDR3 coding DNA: TGTGCCAGCAGTTACGGTACAGACTCCTACGAGCAGTACTTC. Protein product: CASSYGTDSYEQYF.

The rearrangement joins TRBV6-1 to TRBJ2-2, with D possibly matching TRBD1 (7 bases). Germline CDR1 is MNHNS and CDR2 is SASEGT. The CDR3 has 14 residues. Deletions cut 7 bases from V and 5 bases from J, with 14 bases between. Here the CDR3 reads CASKRQGGTGELFF. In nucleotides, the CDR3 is TGTGCCAGCAAGAGGCAGGGGGGAACCGGGGAGCTGTTTTTT.

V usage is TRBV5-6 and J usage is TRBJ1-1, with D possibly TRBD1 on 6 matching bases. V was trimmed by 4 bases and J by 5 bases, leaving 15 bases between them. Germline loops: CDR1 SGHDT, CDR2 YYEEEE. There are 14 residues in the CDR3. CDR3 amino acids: CASSPVQGYTEAFF. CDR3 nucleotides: TGTGCCAGCAGCCCAGTACAGGGTTATACTGAAGCTTTCTTT.

The CDR3 region has the DNA TGTGCCAGCAGTACAGGGGGTTCAGGACAGCCCCAGCATTTT. It yields the protein CASSTGGSGQPQHF. The V and J genes are TRBV25-1 and TRBJ1-5; TRBD1 agrees at 8 bases. Germline CDR1 reads MGHDK; CDR2 reads SYGVNS. Trimming removed 5 bases from V and 7 bases from J; junction bases left unmatched: 7. The CDR3 covers 14 residues.

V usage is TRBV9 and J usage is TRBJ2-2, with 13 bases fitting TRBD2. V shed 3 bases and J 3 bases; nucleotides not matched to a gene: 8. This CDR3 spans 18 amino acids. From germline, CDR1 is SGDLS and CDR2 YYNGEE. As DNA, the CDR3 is TGTGCCAGCAGCGGCCCCGGGACTAGCGGGATGGACACCGGGGAGCTGTTTTTT. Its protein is CASSGPGTSGMDTGELFF.

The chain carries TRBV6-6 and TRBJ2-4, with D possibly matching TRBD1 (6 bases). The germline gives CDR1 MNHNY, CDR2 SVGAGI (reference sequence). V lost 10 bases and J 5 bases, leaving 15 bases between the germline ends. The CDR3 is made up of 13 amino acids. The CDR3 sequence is CATSGQRENIQYF. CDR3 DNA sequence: TGTGCCACAAGCGGACAGAGAGAAAACATTCAGTACTTC.

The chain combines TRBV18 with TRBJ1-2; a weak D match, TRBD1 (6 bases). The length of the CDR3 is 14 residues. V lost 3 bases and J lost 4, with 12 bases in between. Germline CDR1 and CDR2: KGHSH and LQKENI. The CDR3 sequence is CASSPQGQGYGYTF. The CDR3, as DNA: TGTGCCAGCTCACCGCAGGGGCAGGGCTATGGCTACACCTTC.

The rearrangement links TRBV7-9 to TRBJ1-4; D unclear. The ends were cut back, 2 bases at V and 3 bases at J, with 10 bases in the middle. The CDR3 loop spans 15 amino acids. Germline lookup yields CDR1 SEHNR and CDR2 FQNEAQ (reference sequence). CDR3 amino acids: CASSLSVGPNEKLFF. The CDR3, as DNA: TGTGCCAGCAGCTTATCGGTGGGCCCTAATGAAAAACTGTTTTTT.